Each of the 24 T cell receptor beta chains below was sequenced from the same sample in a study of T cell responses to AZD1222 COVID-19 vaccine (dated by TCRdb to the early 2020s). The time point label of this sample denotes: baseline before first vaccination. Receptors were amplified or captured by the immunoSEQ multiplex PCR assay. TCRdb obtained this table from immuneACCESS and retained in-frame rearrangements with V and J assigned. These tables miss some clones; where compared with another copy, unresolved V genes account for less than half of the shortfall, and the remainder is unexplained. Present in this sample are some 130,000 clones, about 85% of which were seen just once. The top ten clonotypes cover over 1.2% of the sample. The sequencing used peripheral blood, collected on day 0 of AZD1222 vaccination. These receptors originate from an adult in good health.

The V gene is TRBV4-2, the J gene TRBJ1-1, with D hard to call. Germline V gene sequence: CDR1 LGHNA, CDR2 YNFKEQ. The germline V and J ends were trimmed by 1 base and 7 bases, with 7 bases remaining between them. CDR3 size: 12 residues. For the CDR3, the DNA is TGTGCCAGCAGCCAAGTTAACGGTGAAGCTTTCTTT. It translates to CASSQVNGEAFF.

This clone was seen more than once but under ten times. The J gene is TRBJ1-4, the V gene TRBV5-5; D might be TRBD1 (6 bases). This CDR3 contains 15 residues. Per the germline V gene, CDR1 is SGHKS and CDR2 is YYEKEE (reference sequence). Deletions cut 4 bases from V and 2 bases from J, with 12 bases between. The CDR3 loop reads CASSRGTNTNEKLFF. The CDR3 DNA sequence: TGTGCCAGCAGCCGAGGGACAAATACTAATGAAAAACTGTTTTTT.

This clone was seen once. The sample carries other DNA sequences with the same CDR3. Written as DNA, the CDR3 is TGCGCCAGCAGCTTGGCTAGCAATCAGCCCCAGCATTTT. Amino acids: CASSLASNQPQHF. This chain joins TRBV5-1 and TRBJ1-5; D is uncertain. This CDR3 contains 13 residues. Germline V gene sequence: CDR1 SGHRS, CDR2 YFSETQ. Trimming removed 0 bases from V and 0 bases from J, with 1 base in between.

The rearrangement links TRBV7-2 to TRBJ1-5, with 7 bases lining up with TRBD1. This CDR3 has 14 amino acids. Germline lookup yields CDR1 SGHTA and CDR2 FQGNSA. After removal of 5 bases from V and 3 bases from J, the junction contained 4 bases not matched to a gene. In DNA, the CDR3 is TGTGCCAGCAGCCGGACAGGAGCCAATCAGCCCCAGCATTTT. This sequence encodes CASSRTGANQPQHF. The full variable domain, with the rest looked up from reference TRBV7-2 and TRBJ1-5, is GAGVSQSPSNKVTEKGKDVELRCDPISGHTALYWYRQSLGQGLEFLIYFQGNSAPDKSGLPSDRFSAERTGGSVSTLTIQRTQQEDSAVYLCASSRTGANQPQHFGDGTRLSIL.

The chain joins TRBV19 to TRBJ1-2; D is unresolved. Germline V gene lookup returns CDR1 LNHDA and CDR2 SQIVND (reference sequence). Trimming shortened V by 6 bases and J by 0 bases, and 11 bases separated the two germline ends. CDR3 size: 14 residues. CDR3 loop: CASRSGDSNYGYTF. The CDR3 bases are TGTGCCAGTAGGTCCGGCGATTCTAACTATGGCTACACCTTC. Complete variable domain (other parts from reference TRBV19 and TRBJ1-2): DGGITQSPKYLFRKEGQNVTLSCEQNLNHDAMYWYRQDPGQGLRLIYYSQIVNDFQKGDIAEGYSVSREKKESFPLTVTSAQKNPTAFYLCASRSGDSNYGYTFGSGTRLTVV.

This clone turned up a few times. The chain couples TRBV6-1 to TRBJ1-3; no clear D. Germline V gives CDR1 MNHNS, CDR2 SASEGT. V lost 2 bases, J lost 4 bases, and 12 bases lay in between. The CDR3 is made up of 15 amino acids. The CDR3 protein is CASSERRAVGNTIYF. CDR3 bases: TGTGCCAGCAGTGAAAGGAGGGCAGTAGGAAACACCATATATTTT.

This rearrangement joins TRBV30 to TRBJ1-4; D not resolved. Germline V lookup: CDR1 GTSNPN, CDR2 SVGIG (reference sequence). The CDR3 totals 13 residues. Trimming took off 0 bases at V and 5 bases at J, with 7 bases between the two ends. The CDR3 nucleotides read TGTGCCTGGAGTGTACCTTTGAATGAAAAACTGTTTTTT. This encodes CAWSVPLNEKLFF. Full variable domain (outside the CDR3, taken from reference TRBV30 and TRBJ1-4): SQTIHQWPATLVQPVGSPLSLECTVEGTSNPNLYWYRQAAGRGLQLLFYSVGIGQISSEVPQNLSASRPQDRQFILSSKKLLLSDSGFYLCAWSVPLNEKLFFGSGTQLSVL.

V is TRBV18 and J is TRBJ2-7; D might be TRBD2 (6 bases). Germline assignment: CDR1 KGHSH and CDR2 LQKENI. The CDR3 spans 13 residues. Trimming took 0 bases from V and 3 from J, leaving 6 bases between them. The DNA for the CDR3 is TGTGCCAGCTCACCACCGGGGGGCTACGAGCAGTACTTC. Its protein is CASSPPGGYEQYF.

CDR3 sequence reads: CATSRDDRIGEQYF. The CDR3, as DNA: TGTGCCACCAGCAGAGATGACAGGATAGGTGAGCAGTACTTC. The rearrangement joins TRBV15 to TRBJ2-7, with D perhaps TRBD1 (6 bases). Trimming shortened V by 0 bases and J by 7 bases, and 13 bases separated the two germline ends. This CDR3 region has 14 residues. CDR1 is LNHNV, CDR2 YYDKDF, per germline (reference sequence).

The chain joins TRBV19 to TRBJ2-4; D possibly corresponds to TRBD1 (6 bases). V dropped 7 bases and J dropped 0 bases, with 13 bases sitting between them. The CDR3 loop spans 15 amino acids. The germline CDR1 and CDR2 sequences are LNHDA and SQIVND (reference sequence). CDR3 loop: CASTGQIAAKNIQYF. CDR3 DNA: TGTGCCAGTACTGGACAGATCGCAGCCAAAAACATTCAGTACTTC.

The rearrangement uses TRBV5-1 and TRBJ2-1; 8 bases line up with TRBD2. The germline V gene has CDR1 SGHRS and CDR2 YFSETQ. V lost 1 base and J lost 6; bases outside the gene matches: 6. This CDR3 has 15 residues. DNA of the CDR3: TGCGCCAGCAGCTTGATGAGCGGGGGCCTCAATGAGCAGTTCTTC. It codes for CASSLMSGGLNEQFF.

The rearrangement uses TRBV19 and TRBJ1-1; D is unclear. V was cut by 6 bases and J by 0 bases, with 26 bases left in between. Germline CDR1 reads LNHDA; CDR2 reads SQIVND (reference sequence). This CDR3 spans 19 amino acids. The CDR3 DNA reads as TGTGCCAGTAGGCCGTCGATCCACCCTCAGAAGCCGATGAACACTGAAGCTTTCTTT. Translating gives CASRPSIHPQKPMNTEAFF.

CDR3 sequence: CASSGDLSNQPQHF. CDR3 nucleotides: TGTGCCAGCTCCGGAGACCTTAGCAATCAGCCCCAGCATTTT. The chain combines TRBV18 with TRBJ1-5; D is unresolved. Between the trimmed V and J ends, which lost 6 bases and 0 bases, there was a span of 9 bases. The CDR3 is 14 amino acids. Germline assignment: CDR1 KGHSH and CDR2 LQKENI.

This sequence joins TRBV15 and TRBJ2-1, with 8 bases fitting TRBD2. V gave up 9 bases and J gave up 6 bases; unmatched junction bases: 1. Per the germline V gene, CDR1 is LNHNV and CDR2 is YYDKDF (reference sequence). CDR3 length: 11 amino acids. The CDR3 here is CATGTSNEQFF. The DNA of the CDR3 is TGTGCCACTGGGACTAGCAATGAGCAGTTCTTC. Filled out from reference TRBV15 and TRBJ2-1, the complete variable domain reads DAMVIQNPRYQVTQFGKPVTLSCSQTLNHNVMYWYQQKSSQAPKLLFHYYDKDFNNEADTPDNFQSRRPNTSFCFLDIRSPGLGDTAMYLCATGTSNEQFFGPGTRLTVL.

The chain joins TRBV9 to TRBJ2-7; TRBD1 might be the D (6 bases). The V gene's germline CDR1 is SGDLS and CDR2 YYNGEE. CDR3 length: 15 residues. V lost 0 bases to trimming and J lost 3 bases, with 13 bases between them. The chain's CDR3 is CASSVAPGDGYEQYF. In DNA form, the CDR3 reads TGTGCCAGCAGCGTAGCGCCAGGGGATGGCTACGAGCAGTACTTC.

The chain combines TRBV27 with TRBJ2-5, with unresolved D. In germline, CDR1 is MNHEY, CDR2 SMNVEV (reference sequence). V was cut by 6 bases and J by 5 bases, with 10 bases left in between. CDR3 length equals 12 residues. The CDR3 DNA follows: TGTGCCAGCAGGAAATCGGGTGAGACCCAGTACTTC. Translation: CASRKSGETQYF.

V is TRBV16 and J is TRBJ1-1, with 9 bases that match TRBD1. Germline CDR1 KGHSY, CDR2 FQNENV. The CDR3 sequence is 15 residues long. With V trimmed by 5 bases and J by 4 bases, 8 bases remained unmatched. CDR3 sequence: CASSWTGDRGTEAFF. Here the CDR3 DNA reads TGTGCCAGCAGCTGGACAGGGGATCGGGGCACTGAAGCTTTCTTT.

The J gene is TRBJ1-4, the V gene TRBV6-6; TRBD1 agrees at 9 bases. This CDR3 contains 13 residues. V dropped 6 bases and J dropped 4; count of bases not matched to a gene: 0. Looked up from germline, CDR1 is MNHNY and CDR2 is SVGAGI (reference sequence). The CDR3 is CASRGQGNEKLFF. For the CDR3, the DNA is TGTGCCAGCAGGGGACAGGGTAATGAAAAACTGTTTTTT.

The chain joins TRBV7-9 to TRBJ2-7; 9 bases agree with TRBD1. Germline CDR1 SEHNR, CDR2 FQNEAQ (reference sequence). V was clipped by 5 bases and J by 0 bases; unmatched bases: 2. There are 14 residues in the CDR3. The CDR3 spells CASSQGQGSYEQYF. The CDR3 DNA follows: TGTGCCAGCAGCCAGGGACAGGGCTCCTACGAGCAGTACTTC.

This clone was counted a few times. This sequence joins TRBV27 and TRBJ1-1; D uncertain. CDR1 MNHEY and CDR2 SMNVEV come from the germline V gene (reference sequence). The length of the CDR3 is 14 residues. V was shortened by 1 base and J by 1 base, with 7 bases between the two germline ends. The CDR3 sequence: CASSLLGKNTEAFF. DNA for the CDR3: TGTGCCAGCAGTTTATTAGGGAAGAACACTGAAGCTTTCTTT.

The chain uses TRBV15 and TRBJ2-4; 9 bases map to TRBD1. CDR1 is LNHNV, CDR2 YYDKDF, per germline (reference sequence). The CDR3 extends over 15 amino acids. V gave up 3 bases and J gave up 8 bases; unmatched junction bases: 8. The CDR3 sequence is CATSRPDRGWHIQYF. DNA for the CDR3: TGTGCCACCAGCAGGCCGGACAGGGGCTGGCACATTCAGTACTTC.

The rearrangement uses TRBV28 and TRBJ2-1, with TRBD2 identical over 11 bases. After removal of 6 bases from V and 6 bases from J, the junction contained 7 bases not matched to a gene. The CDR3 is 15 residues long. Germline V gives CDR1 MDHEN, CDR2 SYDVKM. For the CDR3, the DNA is TGTGCCAGCAGCCAAGCTAGCGGGGGGCTCAATGAGCAGTTCTTC. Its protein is CASSQASGGLNEQFF.

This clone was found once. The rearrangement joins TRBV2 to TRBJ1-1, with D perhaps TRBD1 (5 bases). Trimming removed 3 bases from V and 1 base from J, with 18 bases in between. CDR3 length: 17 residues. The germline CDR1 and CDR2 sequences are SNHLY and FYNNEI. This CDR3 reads CASSDPPGRLPNTEAFF. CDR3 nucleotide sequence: TGTGCCAGCAGTGACCCCCCAGGGAGGCTCCCGAACACTGAAGCTTTCTTT.

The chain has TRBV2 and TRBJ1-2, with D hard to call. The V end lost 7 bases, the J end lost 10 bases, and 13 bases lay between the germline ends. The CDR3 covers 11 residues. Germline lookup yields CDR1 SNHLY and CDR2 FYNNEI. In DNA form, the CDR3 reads TGTGCCAGCACCGAGCCTGAGATCTACACCTTC. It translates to CASTEPEIYTF. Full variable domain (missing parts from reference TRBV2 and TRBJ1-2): EPEVTQTPSHQVTQMGQEVILRCVPISNHLYFYWYRQILGQKVEFLVSFYNNEISEKSEIFDDQFSVERPDGSNFTLKIRSTKLEDSAMYFCASTEPEIYTFGSGTRLTVV.